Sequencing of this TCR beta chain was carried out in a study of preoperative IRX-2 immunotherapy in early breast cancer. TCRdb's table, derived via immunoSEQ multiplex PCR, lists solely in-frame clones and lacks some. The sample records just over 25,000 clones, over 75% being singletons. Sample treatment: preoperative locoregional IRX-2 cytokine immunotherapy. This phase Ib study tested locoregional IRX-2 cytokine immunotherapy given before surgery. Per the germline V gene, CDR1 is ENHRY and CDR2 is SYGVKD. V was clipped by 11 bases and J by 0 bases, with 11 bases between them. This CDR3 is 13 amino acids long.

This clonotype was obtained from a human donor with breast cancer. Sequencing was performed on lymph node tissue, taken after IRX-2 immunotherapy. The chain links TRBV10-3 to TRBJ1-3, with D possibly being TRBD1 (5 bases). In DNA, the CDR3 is TGTGCCCTCGAGGGGAGCTCTGGAAACACCATATATTTT. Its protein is CALEGSSGNTIYF.